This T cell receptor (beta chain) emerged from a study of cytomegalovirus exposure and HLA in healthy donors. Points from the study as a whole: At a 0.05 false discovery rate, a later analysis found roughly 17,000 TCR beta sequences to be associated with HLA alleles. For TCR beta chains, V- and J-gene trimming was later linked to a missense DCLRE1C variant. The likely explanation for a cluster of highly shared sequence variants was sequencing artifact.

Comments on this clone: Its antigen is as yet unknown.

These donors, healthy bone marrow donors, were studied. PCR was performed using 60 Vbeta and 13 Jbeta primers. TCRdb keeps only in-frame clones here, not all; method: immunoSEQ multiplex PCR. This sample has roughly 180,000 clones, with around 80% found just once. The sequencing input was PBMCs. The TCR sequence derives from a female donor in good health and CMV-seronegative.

The DNA for the CDR3 is TGTGCCAGCAGGGCAGTGCAATCCTCTGGGGCCAACGTCCTGACTTTC. It specifies CASRAVQSSGANVLTF. The rearrangement uses TRBV25-1 and TRBJ2-6, with D unresolved. The CDR3 is 16 residues long. The germline CDR1 and CDR2 sequences are MGHDK and SYGVNS. V was cut by 6 bases and J by 0 bases, with 12 bases left in between.